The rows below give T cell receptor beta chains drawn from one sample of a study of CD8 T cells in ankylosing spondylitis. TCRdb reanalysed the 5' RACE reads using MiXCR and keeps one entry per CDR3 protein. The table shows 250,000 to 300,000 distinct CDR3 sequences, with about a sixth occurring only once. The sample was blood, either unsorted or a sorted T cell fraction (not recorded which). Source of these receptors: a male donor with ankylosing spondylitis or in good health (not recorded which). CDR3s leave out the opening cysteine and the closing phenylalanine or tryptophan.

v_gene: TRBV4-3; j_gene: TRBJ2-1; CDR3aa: ASSQAVAGAGNEQF
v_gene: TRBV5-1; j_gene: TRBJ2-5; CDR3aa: ASSWTSGSQETQY
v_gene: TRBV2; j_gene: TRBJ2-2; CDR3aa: ASSAGDAGELF
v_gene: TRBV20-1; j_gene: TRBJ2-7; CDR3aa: SASPPAGEFEQY
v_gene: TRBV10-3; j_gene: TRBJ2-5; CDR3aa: AISEGTGIQETQY
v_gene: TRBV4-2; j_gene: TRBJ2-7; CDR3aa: ASSQGLGSYEQY
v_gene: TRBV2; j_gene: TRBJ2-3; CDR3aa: ASLFRGTSMEGTQY
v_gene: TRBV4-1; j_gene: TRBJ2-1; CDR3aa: ASSQDLTSWSSEQF
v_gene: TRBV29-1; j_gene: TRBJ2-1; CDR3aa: SVALAGGPKFSYNEQF
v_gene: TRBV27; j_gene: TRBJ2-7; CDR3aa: ASSLSSAGKYEQY
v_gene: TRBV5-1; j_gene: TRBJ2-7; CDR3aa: ASSFQGEYEQY
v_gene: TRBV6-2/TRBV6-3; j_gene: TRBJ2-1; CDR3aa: ASSYSRTPSYNEQF
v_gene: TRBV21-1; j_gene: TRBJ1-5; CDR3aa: ASSRPRDNQPQH
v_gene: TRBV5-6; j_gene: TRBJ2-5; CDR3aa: ASSLGAGSETQY
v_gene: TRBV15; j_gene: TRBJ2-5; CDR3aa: ATSREGRGETQY
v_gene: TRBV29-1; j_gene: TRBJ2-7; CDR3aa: SVEEGLGSYEQY
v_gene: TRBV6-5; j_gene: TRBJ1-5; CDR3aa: ASSYGQGVRPQH
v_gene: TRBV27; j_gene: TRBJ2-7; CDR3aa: ASSPGALYEQY
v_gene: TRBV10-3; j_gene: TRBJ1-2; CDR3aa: AIPDGHGYGYT
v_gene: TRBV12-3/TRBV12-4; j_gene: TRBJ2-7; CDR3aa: ASSLSGQIYEQY
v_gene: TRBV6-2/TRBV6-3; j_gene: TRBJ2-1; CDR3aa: ASSASTNEQF
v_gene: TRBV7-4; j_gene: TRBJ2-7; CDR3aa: ASSLWLAVGTSEQY